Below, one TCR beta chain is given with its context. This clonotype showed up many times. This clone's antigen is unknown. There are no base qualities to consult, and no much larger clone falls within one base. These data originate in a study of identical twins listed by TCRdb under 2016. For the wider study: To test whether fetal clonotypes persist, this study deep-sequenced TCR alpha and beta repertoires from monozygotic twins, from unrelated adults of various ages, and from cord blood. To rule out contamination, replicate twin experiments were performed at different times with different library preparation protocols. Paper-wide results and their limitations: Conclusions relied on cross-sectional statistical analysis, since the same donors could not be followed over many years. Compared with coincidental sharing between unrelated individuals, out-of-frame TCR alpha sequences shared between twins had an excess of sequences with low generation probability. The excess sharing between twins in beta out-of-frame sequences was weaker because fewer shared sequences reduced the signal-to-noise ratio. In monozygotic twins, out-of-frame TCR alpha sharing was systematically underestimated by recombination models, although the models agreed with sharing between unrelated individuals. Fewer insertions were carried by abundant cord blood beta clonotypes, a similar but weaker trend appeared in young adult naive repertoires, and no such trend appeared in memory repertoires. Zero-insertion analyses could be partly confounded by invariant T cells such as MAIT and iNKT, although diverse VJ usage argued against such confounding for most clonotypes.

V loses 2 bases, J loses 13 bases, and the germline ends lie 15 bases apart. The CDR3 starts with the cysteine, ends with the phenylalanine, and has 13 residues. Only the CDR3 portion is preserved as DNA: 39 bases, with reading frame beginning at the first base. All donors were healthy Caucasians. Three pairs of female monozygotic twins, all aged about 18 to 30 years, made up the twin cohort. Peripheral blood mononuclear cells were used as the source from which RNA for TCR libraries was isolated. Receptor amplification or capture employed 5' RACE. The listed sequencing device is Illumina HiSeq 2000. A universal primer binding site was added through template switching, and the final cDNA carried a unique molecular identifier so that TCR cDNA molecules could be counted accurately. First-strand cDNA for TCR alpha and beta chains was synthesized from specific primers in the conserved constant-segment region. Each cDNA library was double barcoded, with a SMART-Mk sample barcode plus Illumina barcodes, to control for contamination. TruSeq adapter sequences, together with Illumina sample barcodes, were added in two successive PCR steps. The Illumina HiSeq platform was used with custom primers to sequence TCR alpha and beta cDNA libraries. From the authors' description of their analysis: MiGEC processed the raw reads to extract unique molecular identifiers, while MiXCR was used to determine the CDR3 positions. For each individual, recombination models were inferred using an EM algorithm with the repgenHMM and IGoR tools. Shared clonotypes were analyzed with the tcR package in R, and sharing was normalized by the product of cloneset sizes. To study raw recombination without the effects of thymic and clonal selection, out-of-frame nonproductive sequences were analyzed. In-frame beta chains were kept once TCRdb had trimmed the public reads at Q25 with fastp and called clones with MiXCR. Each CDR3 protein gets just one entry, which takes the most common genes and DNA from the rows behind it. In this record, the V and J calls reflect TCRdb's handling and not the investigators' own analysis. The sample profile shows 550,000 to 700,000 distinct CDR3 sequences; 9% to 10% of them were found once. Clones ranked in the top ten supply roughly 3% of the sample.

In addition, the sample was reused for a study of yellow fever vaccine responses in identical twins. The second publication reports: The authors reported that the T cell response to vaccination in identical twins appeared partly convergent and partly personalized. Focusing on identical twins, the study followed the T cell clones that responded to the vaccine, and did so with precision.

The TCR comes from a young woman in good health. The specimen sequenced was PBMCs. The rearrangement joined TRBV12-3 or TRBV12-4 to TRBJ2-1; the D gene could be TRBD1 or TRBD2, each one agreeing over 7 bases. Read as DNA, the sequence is TGTGCCAGCAGTTTAAAGGGGGCGGGGGATCAGTTCTTC. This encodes CASSLKGAGDQFF.